Below are 22 T cell receptor beta chains sequenced from a single sample in a study of human T cells and chemical hapten exposure. One entry per CDR3 protein, called by TCRdb with MiXCR from the 5' RACE reads. The sample has some 150,000 distinct CDR3 sequences, 3.5% to 5% seen once; the top ten hold over 1.1%. The starting material, unfractionated whole blood, was used for total RNA extraction. The origin of the receptors is a female donor in good health.

This clonotype showed up many times. The J gene is TRBJ2-5, the V gene TRBV5-1; D uncertain. Trimming removed 2 bases from V and 1 base from J, with 0 bases in between. Germline V lookup: CDR1 SGHRS, CDR2 YFSETQ. The CDR3 loop spans 11 amino acids. The CDR3 DNA sequence: TGCGCCAGCAGCTTCCAAGAGACCCAGTACTTC. Amino acid sequence: CASSFQETQYF.

This clonotype was recorded at least ten times. The chain couples TRBV2 to TRBJ2-6; D unclear. The V and J ends lost 2 bases and 8 bases respectively, with 4 bases between them. CDR1 is SNHLY and CDR2 is FYNNEI in the germline V gene. The CDR3 totals 12 residues. The CDR3 DNA follows: TGTGCCAGCAGTGAAACTACCAACGTCCTGACTTTC. It translates to CASSETTNVLTF.

This clonotype appeared many times. The genes are TRBV3-1 and TRBJ2-1; 11 nucleotides line up with TRBD2. CDR1 is LGHDT and CDR2 is YNNKEL in the germline V gene (reference sequence). With V trimmed by 8 bases and J by 4 bases, 4 bases remained unmatched. The CDR3 sequence is 14 residues long. CDR3 sequence (DNA): TGTGCCAGCGAAACTAGCGGGGGATACAATGAGCAGTTCTTC. Amino acids: CASETSGGYNEQFF.

At least ten counts were recorded for this clonotype. This chain links TRBV4-2 with TRBJ2-5, with D perhaps matching TRBD2 (5 bases). The V end was cut by 0 bases, the J end by 5 bases, with 16 bases between. CDR1 and CDR2 from the germline V gene are LGHNA and YNFKEQ. The CDR3 spans 16 residues. CDR3 nucleotide sequence: TGTGCCAGCAGCCAAGATAGGAGCGGTTCGTTTGAGACCCAGTACTTC. Encoded protein: CASSQDRSGSFETQYF.

The chain has TRBV27 and TRBJ1-3, with D maybe TRBD1 (5 bases). Germline CDR1 and CDR2: MNHEY and SMNVEV (reference sequence). CDR3 length equals 14 residues. V lost 3 bases to trimming and J lost 4 bases, with 10 bases between them. CDR3 DNA: TGTGCCAGCAGTTTCCAGGGAGAGGGAAACACCATATATTTT. This translates into CASSFQGEGNTIYF.

This clonotype occurred many times. The rearrangement uses TRBV20-1 and TRBJ2-2; D is perhaps TRBD2 (7 bases). The CDR3 length is 15 residues. Per the germline V gene, CDR1 is DFQATT and CDR2 is SNEGSKA (reference sequence). V dropped 5 bases and J dropped 8 bases, with 21 bases sitting between them. CDR3 in DNA: TGCAGTGCTCTCCGAGCAGGGGCGCGGGAGGGGGAGCTGTTTTTT. It encodes CSALRAGAREGELFF.

This clonotype has a count of ten or more. This chain links TRBV6-4 with TRBJ2-2; 9 nucleotides line up with TRBD2. CDR1 is MRHNA and CDR2 is SNTAGT in the germline V gene. After removal of 3 bases from V and 2 bases from J, the junction contained 1 base not matched to a gene. This CDR3 is built from 15 residues. The CDR3 DNA follows: TGTGCCAGCAGTGAGCGGGGGGGCAACACCGGGGAGCTGTTTTTT. It is translated as CASSERGGNTGELFF.

This clonotype was counted many times. The chain carries TRBV7-2 and TRBJ2-5, with a weak D call TRBD1 (6 bases). Germline V gene data show CDR1 as SGHTA and CDR2 as FQGNSA. V was trimmed by 3 bases and J by 1 base, leaving 9 bases between them. The CDR3 is made up of 14 amino acids. The CDR3 coding sequence is TGTGCCAGCAGCTTGGACAGAAGCCAAGAGACCCAGTACTTC. It specifies CASSLDRSQETQYF.

A few counts support this clonotype. This chain connects TRBV6-2 or TRBV6-3 to TRBJ2-7, with TRBD1 matching 7 bases. Germline V CDR1 and CDR2: MNHEY, SVGEGT. V lost 4 bases to trimming and J lost 5 bases; unmatched junction nucleotides: 11. This CDR3 comprises 15 residues. Written as DNA, the CDR3 is TGTGCCAGCAGTTTGGGACAGTCCCCCTACGACGAGCAGTACTTC. Amino acid sequence: CASSLGQSPYDEQYF.

The chain is built from TRBV29-1 and TRBJ2-1; D tentatively fits TRBD1 or TRBD2 (5 bases each). The CDR3 totals 15 residues. In germline, CDR1 is SQVTM, CDR2 ANQGSEA. V lost 2 bases and J lost 3, with 14 bases in between. The DNA for the CDR3 is TGCAGCGTTGAATGGCAGGGTCGGGGCTACAATGAGCAGTTCTTC. Residues: CSVEWQGRGYNEQFF.

This clonotype has at least ten counts. CDR3 in amino acids: CASSYVQKEEKLFF. The CDR3 bases are TGTGCCAGCAGTTACGTACAGAAAGAAGAAAAACTGTTTTTT. V is TRBV6-5 and J is TRBJ1-4; unclear D gene. V was cut by 2 bases and J by 8 bases, with 12 bases left in between. This CDR3 region has 14 residues. Per germline, CDR1 MNHEY and CDR2 SVGAGI.

The sample holds many counts of this clonotype. This rearrangement joins TRBV12-3 or TRBV12-4 to TRBJ1-4; D is unclear. This CDR3 contains 12 residues. The V gene lost 0 bases and the J gene lost 13 bases, with 9 bases spanning the gap. CDR3 sequence: CASSLAQMGLFF. The CDR3 region has the DNA TGTGCCAGCAGTTTAGCACAGATGGGACTGTTTTTT.

This clonotype was counted many times. The chain carries TRBV12-3 or TRBV12-4 and TRBJ2-3; TRBD2 aligns across 11 bases. With V trimmed by 1 base and J by 2 bases, 2 bases remained unmatched. The CDR3 extends over 16 amino acids. CDR3 residues: CASSLELAGATDTQYF. The DNA of the CDR3 is TGTGCCAGCAGTTTAGAACTAGCGGGGGCCACAGATACGCAGTATTTT.

Many counts were recorded for this clonotype. V gene TRBV7-3 combines with J gene TRBJ2-1, with 8 positions matching TRBD2. This CDR3 region has 15 residues. The germline CDR1 and CDR2 sequences are SGHTA and FQGTGA. V was pared by 0 bases and J by 4 bases, with 2 bases of the junction left unmatched. The DNA for the CDR3 is TGTGCCAGCAGCTTAACGCCGGGGGGGTACAATGAGCAGTTCTTC. Encoded protein: CASSLTPGGYNEQFF.

As regards this clonotype: A read error may be the cause here, since a much bigger clone is one base away. The genes are TRBV5-1 and TRBJ2-7, with D tentatively TRBD1 (6 bases). Germline V gene data show CDR1 as SGHRS and CDR2 as YFSETQ. The CDR3 consists of 16 residues. The ends were cut back, 0 bases at V and 5 bases at J, with 18 bases in the middle. CDR3 loop: CASSLARRTDTDEQYF. The CDR3, as DNA: TGCGCCAGCAGCTTGGCCCGTCGGACAGATACCGACGAGCAGTACTTC.

This clonotype was counted at least ten times. The chain combines TRBV5-4 with TRBJ1-2; maybe TRBD1 (5 bases). The CDR3 spans 14 residues. The germline CDR1 and CDR2 sequences are SGHNT and YYREEE (reference sequence). V was trimmed by 0 bases and J by 4 bases, leaving 10 bases between them. DNA for the CDR3: TGTGCCAGCAGCTTGGGGTCAGGGTCCTATGGCTACACCTTC. Amino acids: CASSLGSGSYGYTF. The full variable domain, in which reference TRBV5-4 and TRBJ1-2 provide the parts outside the CDR3, is ETGVTQSPTHLIKTRGQQVTLRCSSQSGHNTVSWYQQALGQGPQFIFQYYREEENGRGNFPPRFSGLQFPNYSSELNVNALELDDSALYLCASSLGSGSYGYTFGSGTRLTVV.

This clonotype was seen ten or more times. This chain connects TRBV10-3 to TRBJ1-5; D might be TRBD1 (6 bases). Trimming stripped 2 bases from V and 8 bases from J, with 10 bases between. There are 13 residues in the CDR3. CDR1 and CDR2 (germline): ENHRY, SYGVKD. CDR3 in amino acids: CAISETGREPQHF. In DNA form, the CDR3 reads TGTGCCATCAGTGAGACAGGGAGGGAGCCCCAGCATTTT.

The DNA for the CDR3 is TGCAGTGCCCCTCTGAGCGCTAGCGGGGTTTGTTCAGATACGCAGTATTTT. Encoded protein: CSAPLSASGVCSDTQYF. The genes are TRBV20-1 and TRBJ2-3; 9 bases match TRBD2. Germline CDR1 reads DFQATT; CDR2 reads SNEGSKA (reference sequence). Unmatched junction bases numbered 17, after V lost 6 bases and J lost 4 bases. This CDR3 comprises 17 residues.

Ten or more counts support this clonotype. V usage is TRBV24-1 and J usage is TRBJ2-3; D gene uncertain. The CDR3 runs to 16 residues. CDR1 and CDR2 (germline): KGHDR, SFDVKD. The germline V and J ends were trimmed by 2 bases and 3 bases, with 14 bases remaining between them. CDR3 residues: CATSDSLRKATDTQYF. The CDR3 coding sequence is TGTGCCACCAGTGATTCCCTACGTAAGGCTACAGATACGCAGTATTTT.

This clonotype came up many times. CDR3 in amino acids: CASTLPRGGVNTEAFF. The DNA for the CDR3 is TGTGCCAGCACCCTCCCCAGGGGAGGCGTAAACACTGAAGCTTTCTTT. The V gene is TRBV6-2 or TRBV6-3, the J gene TRBJ1-1; D might be TRBD1 (6 bases). Germline V gene sequence: CDR1 MNHEY, CDR2 SVGEGT. V lost 7 bases to trimming and J lost 2 bases, with 20 bases between them. This CDR3 comprises 16 residues.

This clonotype was counted between two and nine times. The chain recombines TRBV29-1 with TRBJ2-7; 7 bases map to TRBD2. The V gene's germline CDR1 is SQVTM and CDR2 ANQGSEA. Trimming at V came to 0 bases and at J to 6 bases, leaving 5 bases not matched to a gene. The CDR3 covers 13 residues. The CDR3, as DNA: TGCAGCGTTGAAGATGGAGCGGGGAGCGAGCAGTACTTC. Its translation: CSVEDGAGSEQYF.

This clonotype was detected ten times or more. The chain carries TRBV3-1 and TRBJ2-3; the D gene could be TRBD1 or TRBD2 (5 bases each). Germline assignment: CDR1 LGHDT and CDR2 YNNKEL (reference sequence). The ends were cut back, 4 bases at V and 6 bases at J, with 11 bases in the middle. The length of the CDR3 is 13 residues. This CDR3 is CASSPPGRDTQYF. CDR3 sequence (DNA): TGTGCCAGCAGCCCCCCGGGACGGGATACGCAGTATTTT.